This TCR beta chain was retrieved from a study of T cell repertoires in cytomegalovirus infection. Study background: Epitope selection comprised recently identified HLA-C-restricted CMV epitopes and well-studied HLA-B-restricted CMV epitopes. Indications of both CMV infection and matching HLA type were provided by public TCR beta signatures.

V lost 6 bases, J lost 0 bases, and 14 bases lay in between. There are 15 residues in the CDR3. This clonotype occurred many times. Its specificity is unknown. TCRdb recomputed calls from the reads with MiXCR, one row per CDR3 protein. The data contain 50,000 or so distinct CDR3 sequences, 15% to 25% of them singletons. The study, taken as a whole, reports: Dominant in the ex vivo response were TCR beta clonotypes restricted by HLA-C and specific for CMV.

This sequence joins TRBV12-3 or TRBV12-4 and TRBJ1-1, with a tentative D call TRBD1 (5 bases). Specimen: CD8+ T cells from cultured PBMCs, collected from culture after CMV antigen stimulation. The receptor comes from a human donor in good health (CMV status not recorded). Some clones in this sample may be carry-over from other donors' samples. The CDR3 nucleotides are TGTGCCAGCAGAGAGGCAGGGATTATGAACACTGAAGCTTTCTTT. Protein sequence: CASREAGIMNTEAFF.